Listed here are 27 T cell receptor beta chains from one sample, sequenced in a study of T cells in Graves' hyperthyroidism and ophthalmopathy. RNA transcripts yielded amplified TCR beta CDR3 regions. The HTBI primer set served for first-round RT-PCR of the TCR CDR3. TCRdb used MiXCR to reprocess the multiplex PCR reads, holding one entry per CDR3 protein. The repertoire consists of approximately 700,000 distinct CDR3 sequences, with over 40% occurring once and the leading ten covering 6.5% to 9%. The sample consisted of peripheral blood or thyroid tissue (not recorded which). The receptors stem from an adult man with Graves' disease, either hyperthyroidism or ophthalmopathy (not recorded which).

The V and J genes are TRBV20-1 and TRBJ2-7; D is unclear. The CDR3 runs 15 residues. The germline V gene has CDR1 DFQATT and CDR2 SNEGSKA (reference sequence). Trimming cost V 3 bases and J 0 bases, with 15 bases left between them. CDR3: CSASQVASSSYEQYF. As DNA, the CDR3 is TGCAGTGCTAGTCAAGTAGCCTCGAGCTCCTACGAGCAGTACTTC.

The V call is TRBV2, the J call TRBJ1-2, with a weak D call TRBD1 (6 bases). V lost 3 bases and J lost 1, with 12 bases in between. The CDR3 sequence is 15 residues long. Germline V lookup: CDR1 SNHLY, CDR2 FYNNEI. CDR3 bases: TGTGCCAGCAGTGAGGACAGACGATTTAACTATGGCTACACCTTC. Encoded protein: CASSEDRRFNYGYTF. Using reference TRBV2 and TRBJ1-2 for the parts outside the CDR3, the full variable domain is EPEVTQTPSHQVTQMGQEVILRCVPISNHLYFYWYRQILGQKVEFLVSFYNNEISEKSEIFDDQFSVERPDGSNFTLKIRSTKLEDSAMYFCASSEDRRFNYGYTFGSGTRLTVV.

The V and J genes are TRBV24-1 and TRBJ1-2; no clear D gene. Germline V gene data show CDR1 as KGHDR and CDR2 as SFDVKD. Trimming removed 7 bases at V and 3 bases at J, with 11 bases between. The CDR3 spans 13 residues. CDR3 in amino acids: CATSGYEDYGYTF. The CDR3 DNA reads as TGTGCCACCAGCGGATATGAGGACTATGGCTACACCTTC.

The chain combines TRBV15 with TRBJ1-4, with D maybe TRBD1 (6 bases). This CDR3 contains 15 residues. With 1 base removed from V and 3 bases from J, the gap between germline ends came to 9 bases. Germline V gives CDR1 LNHNV, CDR2 YYDKDF (reference sequence). This CDR3 is CATSRGRTANEKLFF. Here the CDR3 DNA reads TGTGCCACCAGCAGAGGCAGGACAGCTAATGAAAAACTGTTTTTT. Looking up the rest from reference TRBV15 and TRBJ1-4 gives the full variable domain: DAMVIQNPRYQVTQFGKPVTLSCSQTLNHNVMYWYQQKSSQAPKLLFHYYDKDFNNEADTPDNFQSRRPNTSFCFLDIRSPGLGDTAMYLCATSRGRTANEKLFFGSGTQLSVL.

This clonotype was seen repeatedly, ten times or more. This chain joins TRBV24-1 and TRBJ2-7; tentatively, D is TRBD1 (6 bases). Deletions cut 5 bases from V and 0 bases from J, with 7 bases between. Germline values: CDR1 KGHDR, CDR2 SFDVKD. The CDR3 loop spans 13 amino acids. The CDR3 DNA is TGTGCCACCAGTGCGACAGGCTCCTACGAGCAGTACTTC. Translated: CATSATGSYEQYF.

There are a few counts of this clonotype. The chain links TRBV6-6 to TRBJ1-2; no clear D. The CDR3 spans 11 residues. From germline, CDR1 is MNHNY and CDR2 SVGAGI (reference sequence). The V end was cut by 5 bases, the J end by 8 bases, with 9 bases between. DNA for the CDR3: TGTGCCAGCAGTGAAATAGGGGGCTACACCTTC. Its translation is CASSEIGGYTF.

CDR3 loop: CASSLASGVGQPQHF. As DNA, the CDR3 is TGTGCCAGCAGCTTAGCATCAGGGGTAGGACAGCCCCAGCATTTT. This chain joins TRBV7-8 and TRBJ1-5, with D possibly matching TRBD1 (6 bases). The germline gives CDR1 SGHVS, CDR2 FQNEAQ. CDR3 length: 15 amino acids. The V gene lost 0 bases and the J gene lost 7 bases, with 13 bases spanning the gap.

This clonotype came up many times. The chain recombines TRBV2 with TRBJ1-2; a weak D match, TRBD1 (5 bases). Germline-derived CDR1 and CDR2 are SNHLY and FYNNEI. V was trimmed by 6 bases and J by 6 bases, leaving 11 bases between them. The CDR3 loop spans 12 amino acids. Written as DNA, the CDR3 is TGTGCCAGCAGGTCACAGGCGAATGGCTACACCTTC. Translated, it gives CASRSQANGYTF.

This clonotype appeared a few times. The chain recombines TRBV6-5 with TRBJ1-4; D is unresolved. The V and J ends lost 0 bases and 7 bases respectively, with 6 bases between them. The CDR3 runs 13 residues. The germline gives CDR1 MNHEY, CDR2 SVGAGI. CDR3 nucleotide sequence: TGTGCCAGCAGTTACTCGACGGGTGAAAAACTGTTTTTT. Translation: CASSYSTGEKLFF.

About this clonotype itself: One end of the junction fails to match germline, which may point to a read error. This rearrangement joins TRBV7-6 to TRBJ1-4; D perhaps matches TRBD1 (5 bases). This CDR3 has 15 residues. The germline V gene has CDR1 SGHVS and CDR2 FNYEAQ. In DNA form, the CDR3 reads TGCGCCAGCAGCTCGGGGCGCGGGCTTAATGAAAAACTGTTTTTT. It specifies CASSSGRGLNEKLFF.

This clonotype was picked up many times. The V and J genes are TRBV6-5 and TRBJ1-6; D is ambiguous. The germline gives CDR1 MNHEY, CDR2 SVGAGI. This CDR3 is built from 12 residues. Trimming took off 6 bases at V and 9 bases at J, with 9 bases between the two ends. Here the CDR3 reads CASSDPVSPLHF. The CDR3 bases are TGTGCCAGCAGCGATCCGGTTTCACCCCTCCACTTT.

This chain uses TRBV10-3 with TRBJ1-5; no reliable D call. The germline V gene encodes CDR1 ENHRY and CDR2 SYGVKD. Trimming shortened V by 0 bases and J by 3 bases, and 6 bases separated the two germline ends. This CDR3 is 14 amino acids long. CDR3 nucleotides: TGTGCCATCAGTGAGTCCGGGGACAATCAGCCCCAGCATTTT. Translated: CAISESGDNQPQHF.

The chain is built from TRBV29-1 and TRBJ2-7, with 7 bases matching TRBD2. The CDR3 sequence is 11 residues long. The V gene's germline CDR1 is SQVTM and CDR2 ANQGSEA. V shed 4 bases, J shed 5 bases, and the junction held 2 bases outside the gene matches. The CDR3 nucleotides are TGCAGCGTTGTGGGAGGGAACGAGCAGTACTTC. It translates to CSVVGGNEQYF.

The chain links TRBV6-5 to TRBJ1-1, with 7 positions matching TRBD1. The CDR3 contains 14 residues. V shed 10 bases, J shed 5 bases, and the junction held 13 bases outside the gene matches. CDR1 and CDR2 (germline): MNHEY, SVGAGI. The CDR3, as DNA: TGTGCCATCAGGGGGGCTACTTCGGGGACTGAAGCTTTCTTT. Translated, it gives CAIRGATSGTEAFF.

This clonotype was detected many times. The chain combines TRBV2 with TRBJ1-6; D is ambiguous. There are 14 residues in the CDR3. Per the germline V gene, CDR1 is SNHLY and CDR2 is FYNNEI. The CDR3, as DNA: TGTGCGAAGCCATGGAGCTCCTATAATTCACCCCTCCACTTT. Translation gives CAKPWSSYNSPLHF. Full variable domain (missing parts from reference TRBV2 and TRBJ1-6): EPEVTQTPSHQVTQMGQEVILRCVPISNHLYFYWYRQILGQKVEFLVSFYNNEISEKSEIFDDQFSVERPDGSNFTLKIRSTKLEDSAMYFCAKPWSSYNSPLHFGNGTRLTVT.

Concerning this clonotype itself: A single base separates this from a much larger clone, so it may be a read error. The chain employs TRBV19 and TRBJ1-4, with TRBD1 as a possible D gene (6 bases). This CDR3 is built from 15 residues. CDR1 and CDR2 from the germline V gene are LNHDA and SQIVND (reference sequence). Deletions cut 6 bases from V and 3 bases from J, with 14 bases between. The CDR3 DNA sequence: TGTGCCAGTAGCCGGGGGCTCGTGGCTAATGAAAAACTGTTTTTT. Its protein product is CASSRGLVANEKLFF.

This clonotype was recorded once. The genes are TRBV2 and TRBJ2-2, with 7 bases lining up with TRBD1. CDR1 SNHLY and CDR2 FYNNEI come from the germline V gene. The J segment lost 6 bases and the V segment lost 8 bases, leaving 9 bases of the junction unmatched. There are 14 residues in the CDR3. The CDR3 spells CASLALGGAGELFF. CDR3 DNA sequence: TGTGCCAGCTTAGCTCTAGGGGGCGCCGGGGAGCTGTTTTTT.

This clonotype turned up a few times. J is TRBJ1-6 and V is TRBV7-9; D is ambiguous. V was shortened by 3 bases and J by 4 bases, with 13 bases between the two germline ends. Germline V lookup: CDR1 SEHNR, CDR2 FQNEAQ (reference sequence). This CDR3 is 16 amino acids long. CDR3 in amino acids: CASSFLDGTYNSPLHF. In DNA, the CDR3 is TGTGCCAGCAGCTTTTTAGACGGAACTTATAATTCACCCCTCCACTTT.

The CDR3 coding sequence is TGTGCCAGCAGCCACCAGGGTAGGGGGGCTGAAGCTTTCTTT. Its protein product is CASSHQGRGAEAFF. The rearrangement joins TRBV11-2 to TRBJ1-1; possibly TRBD1 for D (6 bases). V dropped 5 bases and J dropped 6 bases, with 16 bases sitting between them. This CDR3 has 14 residues. CDR1 is SGHAT and CDR2 is FQNNGV in the germline V gene. Combining the CDR3 with reference TRBV11-2 and TRBJ1-1 gives the whole variable domain EAGVAQSPRYKIIEKRQSVAFWCNPISGHATLYWYQQILGQGPKLLIQFQNNGVVDDSQLPKDRFSAERLKGVDSTLKIQPAKLEDSAVYLCASSHQGRGAEAFFGQGTRLTVV.

With respect to this clonotype: A much larger clone differs from this one at a single base, so this may be a read error. The chain has TRBV12-3 or TRBV12-4 and TRBJ1-5; D is unclear. The CDR3 length is 12 residues. V lost 8 bases and J lost 7, with 12 bases in between. CDR3 protein: CASSRHFQPQHF. CDR3 DNA sequence: TGTGCCAGCTCACGGCACTTCCAGCCCCAGCATTTT.

The chain uses TRBV20-1 and TRBJ1-1; 9 nucleotides agree with TRBD1. V was clipped by 5 bases and J by 0 bases; unmatched bases: 7. From germline, CDR1 is DFQATT and CDR2 SNEGSKA (reference sequence). This CDR3 region has 15 residues. As DNA, the CDR3 is TGCAGTGCTCGGACCGGGACAGGGTTGAACACTGAAGCTTTCTTT. It encodes CSARTGTGLNTEAFF.

This clonotype was recorded many times. The V and J genes are TRBV14 and TRBJ1-1; D is possibly TRBD1 (5 bases). The ends were cut back, 4 bases at V and 2 bases at J, with 11 bases in the middle. CDR1 and CDR2 from the germline V gene are SGHDN and FVKESK. CDR3 length: 14 amino acids. The DNA for the CDR3 is TGTGCCAGCAGCCGACAGCGAGCCAACACTGAAGCTTTCTTT. Translating gives CASSRQRANTEAFF.

This clonotype was found a few times. V usage is TRBV20-1 and J usage is TRBJ1-1; D gene unclear. Trimming removed 0 bases from V and 1 base from J, with 12 bases in between. The CDR3 covers 15 residues. Germline lookup yields CDR1 DFQATT and CDR2 SNEGSKA (reference sequence). CDR3 bases: TGCAGTGCTAGAGATATCCAGGCTGGGAACACTGAAGCTTTCTTT. Amino acids: CSARDIQAGNTEAFF.

As regards this clonotype: The junction departs from germline at one end; a sequencing error may be responsible. The V and J genes are TRBV7-9 and TRBJ2-5; no definite D call. This CDR3 has 13 amino acids. Germline V gene lookup returns CDR1 SEHNR and CDR2 FQNEAQ (reference sequence). The CDR3 loop is CASSETTQETLYF. The CDR3 DNA reads TGTGCCAGCAGTGAAACGACCCAAGAGACCCTGTACTTC.

The chain has TRBV5-5 and TRBJ1-5; 11 nucleotides line up with TRBD1. V was pared by 4 bases and J by 3 bases, with 9 bases of the junction left unmatched. Germline V CDR1 and CDR2: SGHKS, YYEKEE (reference sequence). The CDR3 totals 17 residues. The CDR3 DNA reads TGTGCCAGCAGCGGAACCGGGACAGGGGGTTTCAATCAGCCCCAGCATTTT. Residues: CASSGTGTGGFNQPQHF.

The rearrangement links TRBV5-1 to TRBJ2-5; TRBD2 agrees at 9 bases. This CDR3 is 16 amino acids long. V gave up 1 base and J gave up 3 bases; unmatched junction bases: 7. Germline V gene sequence: CDR1 SGHRS, CDR2 YFSETQ. CDR3 sequence (DNA): TGCGCCAGCAGCTTGCCCAGCGGGGGGCGGGAAGAGACCCAGTACTTC. Translation: CASSLPSGGREETQYF.

This rearrangement joins TRBV7-3 to TRBJ1-5; no clear D gene. Per the germline V gene, CDR1 is SGHTA and CDR2 is FQGTGA. The CDR3 runs to 18 residues. With 0 bases removed from V and 2 bases from J, the gap between germline ends came to 17 bases. In nucleotides, the CDR3 is TGTGCCAGCAGCTTAACCACGTACGAGGGTCTGGGCAATCAGCCCCAGCATTTT. It encodes CASSLTTYEGLGNQPQHF.